This T cell receptor (beta chain) appears in the sequencing data of a study of blood T cells in healthy people across ages. A second about 6 to 12 cycle PCR used barcoded and J-beta primers. TCRdb analysed the 5' RACE reads with MiXCR anew, one entry per CDR3 protein. The repertoire has fewer than 1,000,000 distinct CDR3 sequences, about half of them found once; the top ten carry about a sixth. The CDR3 length is 13 residues. The germline V gene has CDR1 GTSNPN and CDR2 SVGIG (reference sequence). V dropped 2 bases and J dropped 5 bases, with 12 bases sitting between them. The material sequenced was blood. This receptor was taken from a man older than 75 in good health. The rearrangement uses TRBV30 and TRBJ2-5, with D possibly matching TRBD1 (6 bases). The CDR3 region has the DNA TGTGCCTGGAGTCCAGGGGCGGGCGAGACCCAGTACTTC. Protein product: CAWSPGAGETQYF.